These T cell receptor beta chains were read from a single sample in a study of read filtering for tumor transcriptome and immune sequencing. One entry per CDR3 protein results from TCRdb running MiXCR on the reads. The table lists more than 30,000 distinct CDR3 sequences, roughly an eighth of them singletons. The sequencing sample was made of a population of CD138-negative cells sorted from bone marrow. These TCRs come from a donor at least 40 years old with multiple myeloma. Each CDR3 is given with its conserved first and last residue. A D gene is named only where the DNA matches it firmly. A clone size is listed for some rows: how often the clone was seen (once, few, many), or a class if it is expanded.

D	V	size	J	CDR3	DNA
.	TRBV10-3	many	TRBJ2-7	CAISESGRDRGSYEQYF	TGTGCCATCAGTGAGTCGGGTCGAGATAGGGGCTCCTACGAGCAGTACTTC
.	TRBV4-1	.	TRBJ2-5	CASSQSGTSRGETQYF	TGCGCCAGCAGCCAATCCGGGACGTCCAGGGGAGAGACCCAGTACTTC
.	TRBV7-9	.	TRBJ1-1	CASTDAGAVNTEAFF	TGTGCCAGCACCGACGCCGGGGCAGTTAACACTGAAGCTTTCTTT
.	TRBV28	.	TRBJ2-1	CASMELEGRNEQLF	TGTGCCAGCATGGAGCTGGAGGGCCGAAATGAGCAGCTCTTC
TRBD2	TRBV20-1	few	TRBJ2-1	CSATAGTSGYNEQFF	TGCAGTGCTACCGCCGGGACTAGCGGCTACAATGAGCAGTTCTTC
.	TRBV7-8	many	TRBJ2-1	CASSPTGFPYNEQFF	TGTGCCAGCAGCCCGACAGGTTTCCCCTACAATGAGCAGTTCTTC
.	TRBV6-2/TRBV6-3	many	TRBJ2-2	CASSLTTVAGELFF	TGTGCCAGCAGTCTTACCACGGTGGCCGGGGAGCTGTTTTTT
TRBD1	TRBV5-1	.	TRBJ1-5	CASSLMTGSNQPQHF	TGCGCCAGCAGCTTGATGACAGGGAGCAATCAGCCCCAGCATTTT
.	TRBV7-9	many	TRBJ2-4	CASSPAGRDSKNIQYF	TGTGCCAGCAGCCCGGCTGGACGGGACTCCAAAAACATTCAGTACTTC
TRBD1	TRBV19	many	TRBJ2-7	CASNPTGTGGYEQYF	TGTGCCAGTAACCCCACCGGGACAGGGGGATACGAGCAGTACTTC
.	TRBV20-1	.	TRBJ1-6	CSASHRSSYNPPLDF	TGCAGTGCTAGCCACAGAAGCTCCTATAATCCACCCCTCGACTTT
.	TRBV7-2	many	TRBJ2-1	CASSLDGTYEQFF	TGTGCCAGCAGCTTAGACGGTACATATGAGCAGTTCTTC
.	TRBV21-1	many	TRBJ1-5	CASSRGTGSNQPQHF	TGTGCCAGCAGCAGAGGGACAGGGAGCAATCAGCCCCAGCATTTT
.	TRBV24-1	many	TRBJ2-5	CATPSSGYGSSETQYF	TGTGCCACCCCTAGCTCAGGCTACGGGTCAAGTGAGACCCAGTACTTC
.	TRBV6-1	.	TRBJ2-3	CASSYGGGTETTDTQYF	TGTGCCAGCAGTTACGGCGGCGGGACAGAAACCACAGATACGCAGTATTTT
.	TRBV11-2	many	TRBJ2-3	CASSAVIAESTDTQYF	TGTGCCAGCAGCGCGGTGATAGCGGAAAGCACAGATACGCAGTATTTT
TRBD1	TRBV3-1	few	TRBJ2-5	CASSPGRTGHGQETQYF	TGTGCCAGCAGCCCTGGGAGGACAGGGCATGGCCAAGAGACCCAGTACTTC
TRBD1	TRBV20-1	many	TRBJ1-6	CSATGQGMSYNSPLHF	TGCAGTGCTACCGGACAGGGGATGTCCTATAATTCACCCCTCCACTTT
.	TRBV7-9	many	TRBJ2-3	CASSSGTTDTQYF	TGTGCCAGCAGTAGCGGAACCACAGATACGCAGTATTTT
TRBD2	TRBV20-1	many	TRBJ2-7	CSARRVAGTYEQYF	TGCAGTGCTAGAAGGGTAGCGGGGACCTACGAGCAGTACTTC
TRBD2	TRBV4-2	many	TRBJ2-7	CASSQVETSAYEQYF	TGTGCCAGCAGCCAAGTAGAGACTAGCGCCTACGAGCAGTACTTC
.	TRBV18	few	TRBJ1-3	CASSQQGSGNTIYF	TGTGCCAGCTCACAGCAGGGCTCTGGAAACACCATATATTTT
TRBD2	TRBV9	many	TRBJ2-7	CASSVEREMGEQYF	TGTGCCAGCAGCGTAGAGCGGGAGATGGGCGAGCAGTACTTC
TRBD1	TRBV29-1	many	TRBJ2-5	CSVEAAGTGAQETQYF	TGCAGCGTTGAAGCGGCCGGGACAGGGGCCCAAGAGACCCAGTACTTC
.	TRBV20-1	once	TRBJ2-3	CSAREPGFGRTDTQYF	TGCAGTGCTAGAGAGCCAGGTTTCGGTCGCACAGATACGCAGTATTTT
.	TRBV30	many	TRBJ2-7	CASTKESSYEQYF	TGTGCCTCCACAAAGGAGAGCTCCTACGAGCAGTACTTC
.	TRBV5-6	few	TRBJ1-1	CASSPGLNTEAFF	TGTGCCAGCAGCCCGGGCTTGAACACTGAAGCTTTCTTT
TRBD2	TRBV30	few	TRBJ2-3	CAWSAGLAASDTQYF	TGTGCCTGGAGCGCGGGACTAGCGGCCTCAGATACGCAGTATTTT
TRBD2	TRBV6-5	.	TRBJ2-2	CASSYSRLAVPTGELFF	TGTGCCAGCAGTTACTCCCGACTAGCGGTTCCCACCGGGGAGCTGTTCTTT
.	TRBV5-1	many	TRBJ2-4	CASSPVVGEGEKYF	TGCGCCAGCAGCCCCGTGGTAGGTGAGGGGGAAAAGTACTTC
TRBD2	TRBV19	.	TRBJ2-3	CASSPLGTSGRATTDTQYF	TGTGCCAGTAGTCCACTCGGGACTAGCGGGAGGGCAACGACAGATACGCAGTATTTT
TRBD1	TRBV19	many	TRBJ2-2	CASRPGQGTGELFF	TGTGCCAGTAGGCCGGGACAGGGTACCGGGGAGCTGTTTTTT
.	TRBV27	many	TRBJ2-7	CASSSGTERGYEQYF	TGTGCCAGCAGTTCCGGGACTGAGAGAGGGTACGAGCAGTACTTC
TRBD2	TRBV5-8	many	TRBJ2-7	CASSLAGGAVPSYEQYF	TGTGCCAGCAGCTTAGCGGGGGGGGCAGTCCCCTCCTACGAGCAGTACTTC
.	TRBV29-1	few	TRBJ2-3	CSVDGPSATDTQYF	TGCAGCGTTGACGGACCCTCGGCCACAGATACGCAGTATTTT
.	TRBV6-6	medium-sized	TRBJ2-7	CASSHGKEQYF	TGTGCCAGCAGCCACGGGAAGGAGCAGTACTTC
.	TRBV10-3	.	TRBJ2-1	CAIKPKGRKEDNGQFF	TGTGCCATCAAGCCTAAAGGGAGGAAGGAGGACAATGGGCAGTTCTTC
.	TRBV30	many	TRBJ2-1	CAWSKSRVNEQFF	TGTGCCTGGAGCAAATCCAGGGTCAATGAGCAGTTCTTC
.	TRBV27	many	TRBJ2-7	CASSPGDSYEQYF	TGTGCCAGCAGTCCCGGGGATTCCTACGAGCAGTACTTC
.	TRBV7-3	many	TRBJ2-1	CASSSGAYNEQFF	TGTGCCAGCAGCTCCGGGGCATACAATGAGCAGTTCTTC
TRBD1	TRBV10-1	many	TRBJ2-1	CASGQGASEQFF	TGCGCCAGCGGGCAGGGGGCCAGTGAGCAGTTCTTC
.	TRBV6-5	many	TRBJ2-1	CASTPAYRSYNEQFF	TGTGCCAGCACCCCAGCATACAGGTCCTACAATGAGCAGTTCTTC
.	TRBV20-1	.	TRBJ2-4	CSATNNRDPRDIQYF	TGCAGTGCCACCAACAACCGGGACCCACGGGACATTCAGTACTTC
.	TRBV5-1	many	TRBJ2-1	CASSSPNNEQFF	TGCGCCAGCAGCAGCCCTAACAATGAGCAGTTCTTC
.	TRBV20-1	many	TRBJ2-7	CSARSYSGTNTYEQYF	TGCAGTGCTAGATCCTACTCCGGGACAAACACCTACGAGCAGTACTTC
.	TRBV5-1	many	TRBJ2-7	CASSRLGDTVYEQYF	TGCGCCAGCAGCAGGCTGGGGGACACCGTCTACGAGCAGTACTTC
.	TRBV29-1	.	TRBJ2-2	CSTQDTGELFF	TGCAGCACTCAGGACACCGGGGAGCTGTTTTTT
TRBD1	TRBV7-3	many	TRBJ2-2	CASSLPRDRRHTGELFF	TGTGCCAGCAGCTTACCTCGGGACAGGCGTCATACCGGGGAGCTGTTTTTT
TRBD1	TRBV4-3	many	TRBJ2-1	CASSKSRSPGQGFNNEQFF	TGCGCCAGCAGCAAATCCCGGTCCCCGGGACAGGGTTTTAACAATGAGCAGTTCTTC
TRBD2	TRBV27	few	TRBJ2-5	CASSLWASGSSETQYF	TGTGCCAGCAGTTTGTGGGCTAGCGGGAGTTCGGAGACCCAGTACTTC
.	TRBV28	few	TRBJ2-7	CASSFGHYGQYF	TGTGCCAGCAGTTTTGGGCATTACGGGCAGTACTTC
TRBD2	TRBV5-6	many	TRBJ2-7	CASSPGGGAHEQYF	TGTGCCAGCAGCCCCGGGGGGGGAGCCCACGAGCAGTACTTC
.	TRBV7-3	.	TRBJ2-1	CASSRGLVGSEQFF	TGTGCCAGCAGCCGGGGTCTTGTGGGAAGTGAGCAGTTCTTC
TRBD1	TRBV6-6	many	TRBJ2-1	CASSSRTGTNEQFF	TGTGCCAGCAGTTCCCGGACAGGGACCAATGAGCAGTTCTTC
TRBD2	TRBV7-8	many	TRBJ2-7	CASSLGLAGNYEQYF	TGTGCCAGCAGCCTCGGACTAGCGGGAAACTACGAGCAGTACTTC
TRBD1	TRBV5-1	.	TRBJ2-2	CASSTGQGNTGKPFF	TGCGCCAGCAGTACAGGACAGGGAAACACCGGGAAGCCGTTTTTT
TRBD2	TRBV7-3	.	TRBJ2-3	CASSRNGLGGGPDTQYF	TGTGCCAGCAGCCGCAACGGACTAGGAGGAGGGCCAGATACGCAGTATTTT
.	TRBV6-2/TRBV6-3	many	TRBJ1-2	CASSLDYGYTF	TGTGCCAGCTCGCTTGATTATGGCTACACCTTC